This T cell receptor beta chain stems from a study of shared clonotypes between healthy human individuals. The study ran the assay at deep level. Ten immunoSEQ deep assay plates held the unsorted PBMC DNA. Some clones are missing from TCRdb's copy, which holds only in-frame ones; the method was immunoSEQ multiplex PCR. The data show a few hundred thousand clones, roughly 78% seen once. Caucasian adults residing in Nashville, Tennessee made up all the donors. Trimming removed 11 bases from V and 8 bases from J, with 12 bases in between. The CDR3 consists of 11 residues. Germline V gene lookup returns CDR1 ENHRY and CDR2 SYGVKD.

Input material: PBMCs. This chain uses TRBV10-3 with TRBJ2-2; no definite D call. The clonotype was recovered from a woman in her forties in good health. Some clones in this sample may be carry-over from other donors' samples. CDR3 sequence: CAARGFGELFF. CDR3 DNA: TGTGCCGCACGTGGTTTTGGGGAGCTGTTTTTT.